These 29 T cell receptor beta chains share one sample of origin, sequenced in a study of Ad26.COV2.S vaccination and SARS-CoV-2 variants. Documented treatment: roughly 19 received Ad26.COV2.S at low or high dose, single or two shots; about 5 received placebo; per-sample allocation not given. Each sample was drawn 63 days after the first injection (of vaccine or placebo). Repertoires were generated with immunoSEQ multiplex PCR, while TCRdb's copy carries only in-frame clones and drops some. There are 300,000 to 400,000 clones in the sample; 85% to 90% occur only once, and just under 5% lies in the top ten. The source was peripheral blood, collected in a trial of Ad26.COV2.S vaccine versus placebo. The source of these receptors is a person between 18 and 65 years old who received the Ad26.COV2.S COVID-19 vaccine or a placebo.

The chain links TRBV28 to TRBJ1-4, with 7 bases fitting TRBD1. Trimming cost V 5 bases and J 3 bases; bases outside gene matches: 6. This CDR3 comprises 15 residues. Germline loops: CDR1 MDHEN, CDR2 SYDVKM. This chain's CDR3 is CASSVGGGPNEKLFF. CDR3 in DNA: TGTGCCAGCAGTGTAGGAGGGGGCCCTAATGAAAAACTGTTTTTT.

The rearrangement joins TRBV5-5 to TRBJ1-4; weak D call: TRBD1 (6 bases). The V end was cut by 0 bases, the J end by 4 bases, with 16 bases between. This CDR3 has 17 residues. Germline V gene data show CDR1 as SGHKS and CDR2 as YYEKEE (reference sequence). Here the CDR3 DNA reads TGTGCCAGCAGCTTGGTTGGGGGGCTCGGGATTAATGAAAAACTGTTTTTT. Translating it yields CASSLVGGLGINEKLFF.

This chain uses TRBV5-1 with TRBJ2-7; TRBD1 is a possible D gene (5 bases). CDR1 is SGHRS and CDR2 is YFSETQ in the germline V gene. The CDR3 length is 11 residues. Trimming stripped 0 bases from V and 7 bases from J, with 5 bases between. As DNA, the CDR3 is TGCGCCAGCAGCTTGGCAGGGGAGCAGTACTTC. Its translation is CASSLAGEQYF.

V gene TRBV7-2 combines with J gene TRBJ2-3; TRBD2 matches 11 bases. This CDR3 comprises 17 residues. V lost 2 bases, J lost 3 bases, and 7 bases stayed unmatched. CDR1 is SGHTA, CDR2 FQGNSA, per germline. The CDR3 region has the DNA TGTGCCAGCAGCTTATCGGGTAGCGGGGGGGCTACAGATACGCAGTATTTT. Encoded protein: CASSLSGSGGATDTQYF.

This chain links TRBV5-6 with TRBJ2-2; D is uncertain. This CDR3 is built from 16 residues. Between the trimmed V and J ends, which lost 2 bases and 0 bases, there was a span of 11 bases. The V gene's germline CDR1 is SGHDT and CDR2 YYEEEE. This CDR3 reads CASSFRVTTNTGELFF. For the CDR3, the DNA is TGTGCCAGCAGCTTTCGGGTCACAACGAACACCGGGGAGCTGTTTTTT.

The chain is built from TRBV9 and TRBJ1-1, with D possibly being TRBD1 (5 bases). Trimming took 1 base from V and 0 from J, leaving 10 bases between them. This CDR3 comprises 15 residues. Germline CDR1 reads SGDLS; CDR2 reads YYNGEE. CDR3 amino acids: CASSVSGIMNTEAFF. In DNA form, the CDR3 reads TGTGCCAGCAGCGTATCAGGGATCATGAACACTGAAGCTTTCTTT.

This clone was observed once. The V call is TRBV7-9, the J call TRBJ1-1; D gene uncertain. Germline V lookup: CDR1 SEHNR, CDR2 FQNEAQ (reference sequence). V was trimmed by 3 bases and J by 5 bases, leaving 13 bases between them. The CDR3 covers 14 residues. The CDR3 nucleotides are TGTGCCAGCAGCTTGGATAGTGCGGCGACTGAAGCTTTCTTT. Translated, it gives CASSLDSAATEAFF.

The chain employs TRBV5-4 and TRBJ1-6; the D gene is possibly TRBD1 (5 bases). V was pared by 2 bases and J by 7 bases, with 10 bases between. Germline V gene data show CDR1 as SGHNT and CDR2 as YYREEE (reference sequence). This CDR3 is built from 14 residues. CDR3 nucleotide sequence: TGTGCCAGCAGCTTCAGACAGCGAAATTCACCCCTCCACTTT. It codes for CASSFRQRNSPLHF.

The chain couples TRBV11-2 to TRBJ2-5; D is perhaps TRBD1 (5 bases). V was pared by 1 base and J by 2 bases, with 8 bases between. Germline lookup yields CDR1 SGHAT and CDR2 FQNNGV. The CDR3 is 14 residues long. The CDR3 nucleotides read TGTGCCAGCAGCTTAGGGGGCACACAAGAGACCCAGTACTTC. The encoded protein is CASSLGGTQETQYF.

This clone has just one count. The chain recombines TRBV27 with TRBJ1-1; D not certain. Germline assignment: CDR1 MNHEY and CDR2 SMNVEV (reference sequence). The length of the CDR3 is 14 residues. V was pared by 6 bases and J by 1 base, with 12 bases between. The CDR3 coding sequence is TGTGCCAGCAGCTTTTACGGGCGGAACACTGAAGCTTTCTTT. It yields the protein CASSFYGRNTEAFF.

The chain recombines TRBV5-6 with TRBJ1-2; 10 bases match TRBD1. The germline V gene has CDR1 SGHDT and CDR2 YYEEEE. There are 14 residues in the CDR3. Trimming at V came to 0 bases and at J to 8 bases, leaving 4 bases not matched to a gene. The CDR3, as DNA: TGTGCCAGCAGCTTGGATGGGACAGGGGTAGGCTACACCTTC. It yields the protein CASSLDGTGVGYTF. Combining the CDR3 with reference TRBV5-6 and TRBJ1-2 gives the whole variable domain DAGVTQSPTHLIKTRGQQVTLRCSPKSGHDTVSWYQQALGQGPQFIFQYYEEEERQRGNFPDRFSGHQFPNYSSELNVNALLLGDSALYLCASSLDGTGVGYTFGSGTRLTVV.

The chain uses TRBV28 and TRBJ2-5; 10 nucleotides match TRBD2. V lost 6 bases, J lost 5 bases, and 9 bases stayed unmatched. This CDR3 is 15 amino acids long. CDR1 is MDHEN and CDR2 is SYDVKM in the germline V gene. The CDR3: CASRATSGISETQYF. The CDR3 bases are TGTGCCAGCAGAGCCACTAGCGGGATTAGCGAGACCCAGTACTTC.

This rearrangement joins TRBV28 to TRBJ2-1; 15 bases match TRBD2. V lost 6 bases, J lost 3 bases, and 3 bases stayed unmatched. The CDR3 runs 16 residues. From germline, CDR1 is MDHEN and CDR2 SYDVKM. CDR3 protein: CASRGLAGGLYNEQFF. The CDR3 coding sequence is TGTGCCAGCAGAGGACTAGCGGGAGGGCTCTACAATGAGCAGTTCTTC.

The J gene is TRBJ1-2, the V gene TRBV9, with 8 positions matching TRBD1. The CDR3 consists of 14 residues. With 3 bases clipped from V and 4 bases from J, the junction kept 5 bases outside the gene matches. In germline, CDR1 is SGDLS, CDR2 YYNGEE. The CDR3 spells CASSAGTGTYGYTF. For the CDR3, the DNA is TGTGCCAGCAGCGCCGGGACAGGAACCTATGGCTACACCTTC.

CDR3 protein: CASSNPGEEAFF. The DNA for the CDR3 is TGTGCCAGTAGTAATCCAGGGGAAGAAGCTTTCTTT. The chain has TRBV19 and TRBJ1-1, with D tentatively TRBD1 (6 bases). The V and J ends lost 4 bases and 8 bases respectively, with 11 bases between them. Germline CDR1 and CDR2: LNHDA and SQIVND (reference sequence). This CDR3 has 12 amino acids.

CDR3 nucleotide sequence: TGTGCCAGCAGCTTGTACGATGTTTACGAGCAGTACTTC. Amino acids: CASSLYDVYEQYF. V usage is TRBV5-6 and J usage is TRBJ2-7; D call uncertain. This CDR3 spans 13 amino acids. Trimming shortened V by 1 base and J by 4 bases, and 9 bases separated the two germline ends. The germline gives CDR1 SGHDT, CDR2 YYEEEE.

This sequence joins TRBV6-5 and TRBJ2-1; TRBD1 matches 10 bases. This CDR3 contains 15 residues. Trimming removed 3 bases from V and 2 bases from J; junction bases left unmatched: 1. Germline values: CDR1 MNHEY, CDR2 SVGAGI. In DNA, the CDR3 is TGTGCCAGCAGTTATGGACAGGGGGCCTACAATGAGCAGTTCTTC. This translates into CASSYGQGAYNEQFF.

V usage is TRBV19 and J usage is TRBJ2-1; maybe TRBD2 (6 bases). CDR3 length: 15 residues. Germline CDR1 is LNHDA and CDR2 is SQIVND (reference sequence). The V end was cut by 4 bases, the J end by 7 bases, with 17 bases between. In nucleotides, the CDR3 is TGTGCCAGTAGTAGGGCGGGATTTATAGGTAATGAGCAGTTCTTC. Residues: CASSRAGFIGNEQFF.

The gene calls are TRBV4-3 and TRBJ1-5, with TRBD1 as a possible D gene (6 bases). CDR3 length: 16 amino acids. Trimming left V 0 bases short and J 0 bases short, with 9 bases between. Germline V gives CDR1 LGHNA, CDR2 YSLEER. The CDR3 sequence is CASSQDRGDSNQPQHF. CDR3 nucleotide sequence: TGCGCCAGCAGCCAAGATAGGGGGGATAGCAATCAGCCCCAGCATTTT.

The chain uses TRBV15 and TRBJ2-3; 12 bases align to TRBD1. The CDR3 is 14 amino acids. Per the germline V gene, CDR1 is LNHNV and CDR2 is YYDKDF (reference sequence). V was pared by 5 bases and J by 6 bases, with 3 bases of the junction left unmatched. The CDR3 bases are TGTGCCACCAGCCGGGACAGGGGGCGCGATACGCAGTATTTT. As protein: CATSRDRGRDTQYF.

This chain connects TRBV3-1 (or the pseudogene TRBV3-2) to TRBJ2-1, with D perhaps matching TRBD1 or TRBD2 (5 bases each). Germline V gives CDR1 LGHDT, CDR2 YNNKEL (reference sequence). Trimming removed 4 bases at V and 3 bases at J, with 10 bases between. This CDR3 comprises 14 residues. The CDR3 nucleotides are TGTGCCAGCAGCCGTGGGGGAAGCTACAATGAGCAGTTCTTC. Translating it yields CASSRGGSYNEQFF.

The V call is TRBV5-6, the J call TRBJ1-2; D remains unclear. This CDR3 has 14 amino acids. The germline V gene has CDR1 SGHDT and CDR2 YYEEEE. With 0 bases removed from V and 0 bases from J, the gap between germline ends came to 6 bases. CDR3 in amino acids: CASSLGASNYGYTF. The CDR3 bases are TGTGCCAGCAGCTTGGGTGCCTCTAACTATGGCTACACCTTC.

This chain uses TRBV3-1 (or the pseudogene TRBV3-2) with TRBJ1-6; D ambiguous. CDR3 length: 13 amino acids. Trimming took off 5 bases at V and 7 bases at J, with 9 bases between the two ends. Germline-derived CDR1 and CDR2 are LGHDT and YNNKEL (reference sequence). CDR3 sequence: CASSSTSNSPLHF. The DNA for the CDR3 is TGTGCCAGCAGCTCTACCTCGAATTCACCCCTCCACTTT.

CDR3 protein: CASSQAGTGPYEQYF. As DNA, the CDR3 is TGTGCCAGCAGCCAAGCCGGGACAGGGCCCTACGAGCAGTACTTC. V and J are TRBV3-1 (or the pseudogene TRBV3-2) and TRBJ2-7; 9 bases map to TRBD1. The CDR3 consists of 15 residues. Germline-derived CDR1 and CDR2 are LGHDT and YNNKEL (reference sequence). The V gene end was trimmed by 1 base and the J gene end by 2 bases; junction bases not matched to a gene: 3.

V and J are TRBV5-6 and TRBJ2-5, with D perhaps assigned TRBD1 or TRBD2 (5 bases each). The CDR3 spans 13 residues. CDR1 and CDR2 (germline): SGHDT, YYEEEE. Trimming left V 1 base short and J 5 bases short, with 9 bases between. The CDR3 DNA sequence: TGTGCCAGCAGCTTGTGGGGGAGCGAGACCCAGTACTTC. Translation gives CASSLWGSETQYF.

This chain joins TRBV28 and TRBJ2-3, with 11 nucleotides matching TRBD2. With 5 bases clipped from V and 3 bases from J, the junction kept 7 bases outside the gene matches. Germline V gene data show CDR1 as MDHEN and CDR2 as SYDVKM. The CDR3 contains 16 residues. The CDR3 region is CASSQPLAGETDTQYF. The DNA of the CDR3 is TGTGCCAGCAGTCAACCACTAGCGGGGGAGACAGATACGCAGTATTTT.

Here the CDR3 DNA reads TGTGCCAGCAGTTTATCGGCAGGGGGCTACACTGAAGCTTTCTTT. This codes for CASSLSAGGYTEAFF. The rearrangement links TRBV28 to TRBJ1-1, with 8 bases matching TRBD1. Unmatched junction bases numbered 4, after V lost 1 base and J lost 3 bases. Germline values: CDR1 MDHEN, CDR2 SYDVKM. The CDR3 is made up of 15 amino acids.

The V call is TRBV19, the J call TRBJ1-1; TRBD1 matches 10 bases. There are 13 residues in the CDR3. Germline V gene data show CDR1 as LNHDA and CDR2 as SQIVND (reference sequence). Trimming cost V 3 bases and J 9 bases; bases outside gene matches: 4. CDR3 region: CASSMRDRGKAFF. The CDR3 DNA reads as TGTGCCAGTAGTATGCGGGACAGGGGCAAAGCTTTCTTT. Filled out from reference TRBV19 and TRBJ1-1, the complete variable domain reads DGGITQSPKYLFRKEGQNVTLSCEQNLNHDAMYWYRQDPGQGLRLIYYSQIVNDFQKGDIAEGYSVSREKKESFPLTVTSAQKNPTAFYLCASSMRDRGKAFFGQGTRLTVV.

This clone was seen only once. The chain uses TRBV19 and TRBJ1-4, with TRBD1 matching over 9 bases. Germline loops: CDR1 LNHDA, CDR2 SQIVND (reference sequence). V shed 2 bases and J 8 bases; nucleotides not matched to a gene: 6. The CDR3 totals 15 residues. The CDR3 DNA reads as TGTGCCAGTAGTATACGGGACAGGGATGGAGAAAAACTGTTTTTT. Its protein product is CASSIRDRDGEKLFF.